The source of this TCR beta chain is a study of blood T cell repertoires in COVID-19 (TCRdb year 2020). At the level of the whole study: The collaborator samples originated in the United States, Italy and Spain and spanned the acute and convalescent phases of COVID-19. The material from the prospective study consisted of cDNA or gDNA derived from T cells, B-cell-depleted T cells, or PBMCs. Deeply sampled blood TCRbeta repertoires from subjects exposed to, actively infected with, or recovered from COVID-19 were included in the dataset. A freely available public database, intended as a resource for researchers studying the immune response to SARS-CoV-2, is where the repertoires were released. The samples were drawn from the first 160 participants of the ongoing ImmuneRACE study and from 950 to 1,500 subjects provided by 6 global collaborators. Nearly every sample came with metadata listing a de-identified subject ID, COVID-19 status, age in years and sex. Where available, HLA class I and class II types were taken from metadata supplied by the sample provider and were not determined by assay-based typing.

Looking up the germline V gene yields CDR1 KGHSH and CDR2 LQKENI. Relative to germline, V is missing 5 bases and J is missing 2 bases, with 7 bases of the junction outside any gene match. Its CDR3 holds 16 amino acids, cysteine through phenylalanine. CDR3 DNA only is kept here, 48 bases in frame from base 1. Overall results and qualifications from the work: The amount of clinical and demographic metadata varied by source and participant and was provided uncurated.

The immunoSEQ Assay, a bias-controlled multiplex PCR, was used to amplify TCRbeta CDR3 regions from genomic DNA. Per the source publication's procedure: Within the assay, amplification of reference gene primers was used to estimate how many nucleated cells each sample contained. Sequence reads were collapsed and filtered to measure the absolute abundance of every unique TCRbeta CDR3 rearrangement. Productive Simpson clonality was computed per sample as the square root of Simpson's diversity index over productive rearrangements. The immuneACCESS repertoire file appears here via TCRdb, limited to in-frame rearrangements. These files lack a portion of the clones; in checked studies, under half of the deficit traces to unresolved V genes, and the cause of the others is not known. D and trimming were read from the DNA, whereas the V and J calls and clone size are those reported in that table. This sample lists 390,000 or so clones; about nine tenths were detected once. Of the sample, more than 1.4% falls within the top ten clones.

Remarks on this clone: This clone's antigen is unknown. No much larger clone is present one base from it, and per-base qualities are unavailable.

Whole blood was collected in K2EDTA tubes by collaborating institutions according to the institutions' own protocols. For TCRbeta analysis, collaborators shipped samples in one of three forms: frozen whole blood, isolated PBMCs, or DNA extracted from either of those sample types. Specimen: peripheral blood. The chain links TRBV18 with TRBJ2-5, and 11 junction bases match TRBD2. The receptor was isolated from a woman aged 25 to 39 with active or convalescent COVID-19. The DNA is TGTGCCAGCTCAACGGGACTAGCGGCTAATCAAGAGACCCAGTACTTC. This yields the protein CASSTGLAANQETQYF.